This TCR beta chain emerged from a study of tumor and adjacent non-tumor tissue in lung cancer. This sample's RNA came from whole unsorted tissue. A modified ARM-PCR protocol with three rounds of nested PCR amplified TCRbeta. TCRdb ran MiXCR on the multiplex PCR reads and lists one entry per CDR3 protein. The sample holds 200,000 or so distinct CDR3 sequences, 71% seen once. Germline assignment: CDR1 MNHNS and CDR2 SASEGT. Unmatched junction bases numbered 3, after V lost 9 bases and J lost 0 bases. The CDR3 is 14 amino acids. Overall study results and limits: Compared with tumor, normal lung showed significantly lower TCR diversity.

About this clonotype: The target antigen is unknown.

The chain employs TRBV6-1 and TRBJ2-2, with 8 bases that match TRBD2. The receptor was isolated from a man aged 55 to 70 with non-small cell lung cancer. The source material was lung tumor tissue. The DNA for the CDR3 is TGTGCCAGTGGACTAGCAGCGAACACCGGGGAGCTGTTTTTT. Translation: CASGLAANTGELFF.